The 2 T cell receptor beta chains below were found in one sample sequenced in a study of post-analysis software for immune sequencing data. Study-level findings and limits: Included in a set of roughly five TRBV segments more frequent in patients than controls were TRBV5-6, TRBV5-1 and TRBV20-1.

Researchers reported that TCR beta cDNA libraries carried unique molecular identifiers. Each CDR3 protein gets one entry after TCRdb re-called the PCR reads with MiXCR. The top ten clones hold 9% to 13% of a sample with about 460,000 distinct CDR3 sequences, over 35% of them seen once. These receptors have no identified antigens. The source material was blood. The receptors shown here come from a girl aged 10 to 17 with multiple sclerosis.

This clonotype was counted between two and nine times. V usage is TRBV6-2 or TRBV6-3 and J usage is TRBJ2-1, with TRBD2 identical over 7 bases. The germline V gene encodes CDR1 MNHEY and CDR2 SVGEGT. The CDR3 has 12 amino acids. The V and J ends lost 7 bases and 9 bases, in that order; junction bases with no gene match: 6. The DNA of the CDR3 is TGTGCCAGCAACAGAGCGGGGTTTGAGCAGTTCTTC. Encoded protein: CASNRAGFEQFF.

V usage is TRBV20-1 and J usage is TRBJ2-4; 9 bases match TRBD2. The J call is in doubt because the DNA end fits TRBJ2-7 better. Germline V gene lookup returns CDR1 DFQATT and CDR2 SNEGSKA (reference sequence). The CDR3 loop spans 15 amino acids. The CDR3 loop reads CSARDAASGNHEQYF. The DNA for the CDR3 is TGCAGTGCTAGAGATGCGGCTAGCGGGAATCACGAGCAGTACTTC.